This TCR beta chain was captured by sequencing in a study of CD8 T cells in ankylosing spondylitis. General study points: Previously reported in reactive arthritis synovial fluid and blood were some of the motif variants. Clones linked with disease were CD8+ and fairly uncommon in the peripheral blood. Researchers reportedly found disease-linked clones significantly enriched in matched ankylosing spondylitis synovial fluid. One TCR beta motif, made up of roughly 8 highly homologous variants, appeared characteristic of ankylosing spondylitis blood.

Each CDR3 protein gets one entry after TCRdb re-called the 5' RACE reads with MiXCR. The sample includes 130,000 or so distinct CDR3 sequences, 17% of them seen just once. Note on this clonotype: Its antigen is undetermined.

V gave up 7 bases and J gave up 5 bases; unmatched junction bases: 12. This CDR3 has 15 residues. The chain employs TRBV12-3 or TRBV12-4 and TRBJ2-5, with TRBD1 matching over 8 bases. Sequenced material: blood, either unsorted or a sorted T cell fraction (not recorded which). The sequence was collected from a male donor with ankylosing spondylitis. The CDR3 nucleotides are TGTGCCAGCACACGAGAACAGGGGGTTAGGGAGACCCAGTACTTC. Its translation: CASTREQGVRETQYF.